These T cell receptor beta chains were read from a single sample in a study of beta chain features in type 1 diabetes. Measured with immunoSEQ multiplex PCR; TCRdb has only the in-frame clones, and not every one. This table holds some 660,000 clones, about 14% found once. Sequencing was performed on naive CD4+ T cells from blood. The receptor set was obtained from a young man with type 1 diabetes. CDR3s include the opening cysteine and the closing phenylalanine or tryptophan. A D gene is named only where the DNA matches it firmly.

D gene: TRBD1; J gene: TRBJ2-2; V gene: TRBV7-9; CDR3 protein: CASSEQGRTGELFF
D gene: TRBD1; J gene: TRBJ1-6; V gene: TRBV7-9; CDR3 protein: CASSAIQGRDSPLHF
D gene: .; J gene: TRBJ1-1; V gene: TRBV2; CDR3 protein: CASVPWQETEAFF
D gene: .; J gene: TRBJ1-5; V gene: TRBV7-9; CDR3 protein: CASSLLGRGPQPQHF
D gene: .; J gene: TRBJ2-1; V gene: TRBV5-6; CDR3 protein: CALPARVNNLYYNEQFF
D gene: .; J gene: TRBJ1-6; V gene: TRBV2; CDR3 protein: CASSDGFTGSPLHF
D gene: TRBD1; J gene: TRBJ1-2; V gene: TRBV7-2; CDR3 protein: CASSLRQGLGYGYTF
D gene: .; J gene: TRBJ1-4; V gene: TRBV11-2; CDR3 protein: CASSSNAGTNEKLFF
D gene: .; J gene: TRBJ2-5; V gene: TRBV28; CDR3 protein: CASSLGLPLGEQYF
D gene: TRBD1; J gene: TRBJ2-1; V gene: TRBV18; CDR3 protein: CASSRVGTVMSHEQFF
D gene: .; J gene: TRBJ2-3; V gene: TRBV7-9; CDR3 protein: CASSLLSSTDTQYF
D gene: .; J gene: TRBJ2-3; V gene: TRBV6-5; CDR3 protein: CASSYTDGPRDTQYF
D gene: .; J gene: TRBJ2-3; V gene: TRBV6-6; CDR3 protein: CASRSDPTDTQYF
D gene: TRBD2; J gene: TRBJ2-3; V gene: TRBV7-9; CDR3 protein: CASRPTSGATDTQYF
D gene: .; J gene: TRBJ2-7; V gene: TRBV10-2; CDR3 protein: CASSVGSYEQYF
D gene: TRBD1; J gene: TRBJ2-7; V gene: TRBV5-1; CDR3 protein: CASSFSGTGISYEQYF